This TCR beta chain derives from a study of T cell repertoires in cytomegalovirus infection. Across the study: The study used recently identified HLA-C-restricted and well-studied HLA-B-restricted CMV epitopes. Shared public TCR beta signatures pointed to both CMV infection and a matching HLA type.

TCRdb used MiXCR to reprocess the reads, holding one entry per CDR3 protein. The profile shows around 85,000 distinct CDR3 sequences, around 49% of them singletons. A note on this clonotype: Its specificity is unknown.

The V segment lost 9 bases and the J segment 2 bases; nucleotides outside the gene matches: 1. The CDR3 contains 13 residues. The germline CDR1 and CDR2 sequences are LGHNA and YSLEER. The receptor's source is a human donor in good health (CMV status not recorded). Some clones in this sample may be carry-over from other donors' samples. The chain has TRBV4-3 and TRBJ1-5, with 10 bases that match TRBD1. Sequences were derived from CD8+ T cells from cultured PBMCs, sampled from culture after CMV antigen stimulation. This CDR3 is CASGQGGNQPQHF. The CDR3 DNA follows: TGCGCCAGTGGACAGGGGGGCAATCAGCCCCAGCATTTT.